Sequencing of this T cell receptor beta chain was carried out in a study of blood T cell repertoires in COVID-19. For the study at large: The study drew acute and convalescent COVID-19 samples from the United States, Italy and Spain. T cells, B-cell-depleted T cells, or PBMCs provided the cDNA or gDNA that served as material.

Germline lookup yields CDR1 MNHNY and CDR2 SVGAGI (reference sequence). V was clipped by 7 bases and J by 6 bases; unmatched bases: 9. The CDR3 is 15 residues long. In the source study's methods: Amplification of reference gene primers provided the estimated nucleated cell counts. TCRdb's table, derived via immunoSEQ multiplex PCR, lists solely in-frame clones and lacks some. V and J calls and clone size come straight from that table; D and trimming were deduced from the DNA. This table holds about 63,000 clones, about 80% found once. The sequence came from a human donor in a cohort sampled during active COVID-19. This chain uses TRBV6-6 with TRBJ2-7, with TRBD2 identical over 13 bases. Material for sequencing was peripheral blood. CDR3 DNA sequence: TGTGCCAGCACCCCCCAGGGACTAGCGGGAAGCGAGCAGTACTTC. This sequence encodes CASTPQGLAGSEQYF.